This TCR beta chain appears in the sequencing data of a study of response to subunit inactivated influenza vaccine. Trimming pared 0 bases from V and 6 bases from J, leaving 6 bases between. This CDR3 contains 13 residues. Germline V CDR1 and CDR2: SGHRS, YFSETQ. A word on this clonotype: What it binds is not known.

Notes on the study in general: There was a suggestion from the authors that each seasonal influenza vaccination recruits few new T cells.

TCRdb ran MiXCR on the RT-PCR reads and lists one entry per CDR3 protein. This table holds 590,000 or so distinct CDR3 sequences, 14% found once. Source: PBMCs from blood, taken 14 to 15 days before vaccination. This clonotype was obtained from a man aged 50 to 60 who received an inactivated influenza vaccine. The V gene is TRBV5-1, the J gene TRBJ2-2; D perhaps matches TRBD1 (5 bases). The CDR3 sequence: CASSLGQSGELFF. The CDR3 DNA is TGCGCCAGCAGCTTGGGACAGTCCGGGGAGCTGTTTTTT.